This TCR beta chain was captured in a study of molecular identifiers for immune sequencing clone quantification (dated by TCRdb to 2016 to 2019). About the full investigation: For a replicate experiment, RNA from approximately 20,000 or 100,000 naive CD8 T cells was divided into five aliquots, and four of the five aliquots were sequenced. CD8 T cells were used in a methods study to benchmark molecular-identifier clustering-based TCR repertoire sequencing (MIDCIRS) and TCR RNA copy counting.

Library preparation was by PCR. Sequencing took place on an Illumina HiSeq 4000. Bulk TCR libraries were prepared as previously described, using TCR primers listed in Table S5. The Qiagen AllPrep DNA/RNA kit was used to purify total RNA. Before analysis, reads from multiple sequencing runs of one library were combined. The authors' pipeline ran thus. Reads were retained only if their TCR constant sequence matched exactly, and those retained reads were trimmed to 150 nt and grouped according to their 12-nt molecular barcodes. Reads within each barcode group were sub-clustered using a 15% Levenshtein threshold, and quality-weighted consensus sequences were constructed for each RNA molecule. Non-functional sequences were discarded, and so were lower-count sequences lying one edit away from another sequence. Based on a fit of two negative binomial distributions, barcode sub-clusters having less than 20% of the maximum read count were discarded. TCRdb reran the public reads through fastp at Q25 and MiXCR, keeping productive beta chains. Each entry merges the rows of one CDR3 protein and shows their most common DNA and genes. The V and J calls here are based on TCRdb, not the publication. Within this sample are more than 450,000 distinct CDR3 sequences, with about 21% of them counted one time only. The biggest ten clones account for about 0.78% of the sample.

Libraries of naive CD8 T cells were built from anywhere between about 20,000 and 1,000,000 sorted cells, with 10%, 30% or 50% of the purified RNA used. Naive CD8 T cells were FACS-sorted as CD8+CD4-CCR7+CD45RA+ on a BD FACSAria II into RLT Plus buffer. Roughly ten TCR copies' worth of Jurkat RNA were spiked into about 19,000-1,100,000 naive CD8 T cell samples to test detection sensitivity. Enrichment of CD8 T cells was done with RosetteSep CD8+ T Cell Enrichment Cocktail plus Ficoll-Paque, and ACK red cell lysis came afterward. Overall study outcomes, separate from this receptor: Identical TCR molecules sharing a barcode could cause highly expanded clone sizes to be underestimated. Clones above 20 RNA copies held over 99% of molecules in CMV-specific effector cells but under 1% in naive cells. When barcode sub-clustering was left out, chimeric consensus sequences inflated TCR diversity, with chimeras reaching as high as 47%. Spiked-in Jurkat TCR RNA (approximately 9 copies' worth), which is not part of the donor repertoire, was contained in the naive libraries. Modeling estimated 3 to 3.5 recovered TCR RNA copies per cell, compared with around 9.7 by digital PCR, which implies roughly 30% capture efficiency. A single cell's worth of spiked-in Jurkat TCR RNA was reported detectable even among under 1.1 million naive CD8 T cells.

This clonotype was seen many times. Its antigen is still unknown. Base-call qualities are not available, and no considerably larger clone is one nucleotide away. The CDR3 runs 11 residues from the cysteine to the phenylalanine. Just the 33-base CDR3 DNA is kept, in frame starting at base 1. CDR1 MNHEY and CDR2 SVGEGT were looked up in the germline V gene. V drops 2 bases and J drops 12 bases, leaving 5 bases in between. The sample was naive CD8+ T cells from blood, with Jurkat cell RNA spiked in. In light of the paper, this sample's cell subset or site label describes: FACS-sorted CD8+CD4-CCR7+CD45RA+ naive T cells. The rearrangement joined TRBV6-2 or TRBV6-3 to TRBJ2-6, with the D gene possibly TRBD1 or TRBD2, each one fitting 5 bases. This sequence was found in a human donor in good health. Some libraries in this study had Jurkat cell RNA spiked in. The DNA sequence is given as TGTGCCAGCAGTTACGGGGGCGTCCTGACTTTC. Translated, it gives CASSYGGVLTF.